This is a list of T cell receptor beta chains from one sample in a study of cytomegalovirus exposure and HLA in healthy donors. The table came from immunoSEQ multiplex PCR; TCRdb's copy has only in-frame clones and leaves some out. The repertoire holds around 220,000 clones, with roughly four fifths as singletons. Sequencing used PBMCs. These receptor sequences come from a girl under 18 in good health and CMV-seronegative. Both conserved end residues are part of each CDR3. A D gene is named only where the DNA matches it firmly. Clone size, where shown, is once, few, many, or a class for clones that have expanded.

j_call: TRBJ1-4
clone_size: .
d_call: .
v_call: TRBV30
cdr3_aa: CAWSVSTRNEKLFF
cdr3_nt: TGTGCCTGGAGTGTATCGACAAGAAATGAAAAACTGTTTTTT

j_call: TRBJ2-7
clone_size: .
d_call: .
v_call: TRBV6-1
cdr3_aa: CASSRRQEEQYF
cdr3_nt: TGTGCCAGCAGTAGGAGACAGGAAGAGCAGTACTTC

j_call: TRBJ1-5
clone_size: .
d_call: .
v_call: TRBV15
cdr3_aa: CATSTGHNQPQHF
cdr3_nt: TGTGCCACCAGCACAGGACACAATCAGCCCCAGCATTTT

j_call: TRBJ1-5
clone_size: .
d_call: .
v_call: TRBV30
cdr3_aa: CAWSVRRTNQPQHF
cdr3_nt: TGTGCCTGGAGTGTTAGGAGGACCAATCAGCCCCAGCATTTT

j_call: TRBJ2-7
clone_size: .
d_call: TRBD1
v_call: TRBV19
cdr3_aa: CASTRTGNPTTYEQYF
cdr3_nt: TGTGCCAGTACCCGGACAGGGAACCCCACCACCTACGAGCAGTACTTC

j_call: TRBJ2-7
clone_size: few
d_call: .
v_call: TRBV5-1
cdr3_aa: CASSADGGQYF
cdr3_nt: TGCGCCAGCAGCGCGGACGGAGGTCAGTACTTC

j_call: TRBJ2-1
clone_size: .
d_call: .
v_call: TRBV21-1
cdr3_aa: CASSGPGTSAEQFF
cdr3_nt: TGTGCCAGCAGCGGTCCTGGGACTAGTGCGGAGCAGTTCTTC

j_call: TRBJ1-1
clone_size: once
d_call: .
v_call: TRBV9
cdr3_aa: CASSPRPNLNTEAFF
cdr3_nt: TGTGCCAGCAGCCCTAGACCGAATCTGAACACTGAAGCTTTCTTT

j_call: TRBJ1-2
clone_size: once
d_call: TRBD1
v_call: TRBV7-2
cdr3_aa: CASSFPGTGSNYGYTF
cdr3_nt: TGTGCCAGCAGCTTTCCCGGGACAGGGTCTAACTATGGCTACACCTTC

j_call: TRBJ2-1
clone_size: .
d_call: TRBD2
v_call: TRBV7-9
cdr3_aa: CASSLVSGGMNEQFF
cdr3_nt: TGTGCCAGCAGCTTAGTTAGCGGGGGTATGAATGAGCAGTTCTTC

j_call: TRBJ1-2
clone_size: many
d_call: TRBD1
v_call: TRBV28
cdr3_aa: CASTGGQGVFYGYTF
cdr3_nt: TGTGCCAGCACAGGTGGACAGGGGGTTTTCTATGGCTACACCTTC

j_call: TRBJ2-7
clone_size: .
d_call: .
v_call: TRBV7-2
cdr3_aa: CASSLALASYEQYF
cdr3_nt: TGTGCCAGCAGCTTAGCGCTGGCTAGCTACGAGCAGTACTTC

j_call: TRBJ2-1
clone_size: .
d_call: .
v_call: TRBV7-9
cdr3_aa: CASSPFVAANEQFF
cdr3_nt: TGTGCCAGCAGCCCCTTCGTAGCGGCCAATGAGCAGTTCTTC

j_call: TRBJ1-2
clone_size: .
d_call: TRBD1
v_call: TRBV6-1
cdr3_aa: CASSGQDRAPYYGYTF
cdr3_nt: TGTGCCAGCAGTGGGCAGGACAGGGCGCCTTATTATGGCTACACCTTC

j_call: TRBJ1-5
clone_size: .
d_call: TRBD1
v_call: TRBV7-3
cdr3_aa: CASSLTITDRARTSNQPQHF
cdr3_nt: TGTGCCAGCAGCTTAACTATTACGGACAGGGCGAGAACTAGCAATCAGCCCCAGCATTTT

j_call: TRBJ1-1
clone_size: .
d_call: TRBD1
v_call: TRBV6-6
cdr3_aa: CASRTGDGTEAFF
cdr3_nt: TGTGCCAGCAGAACAGGGGATGGGACTGAAGCTTTCTTT

j_call: TRBJ2-1
clone_size: .
d_call: .
v_call: TRBV2
cdr3_aa: CASSEALPREQQFF
cdr3_nt: TGTGCCAGCAGTGAAGCGCTCCCTCGGGAGCAGCAGTTCTTC

j_call: TRBJ2-1
clone_size: .
d_call: TRBD2
v_call: TRBV9
cdr3_aa: CASSVSLAGGGEQFF
cdr3_nt: TGTGCCAGCAGCGTATCCCTAGCGGGGGGGGGTGAGCAGTTCTTC

j_call: TRBJ2-5
clone_size: .
d_call: .
v_call: TRBV9
cdr3_aa: CASSVGTGKETQYF
cdr3_nt: TGTGCCAGCAGCGTAGGCACAGGGAAAGAGACCCAGTACTTC

j_call: TRBJ2-4
clone_size: .
d_call: TRBD2
v_call: TRBV19
cdr3_aa: CASSMTGGAKNIQYF
cdr3_nt: TGTGCCAGTAGTATGACGGGGGGGGCCAAAAACATTCAGTACTTC

j_call: TRBJ1-2
clone_size: once
d_call: .
v_call: TRBV19
cdr3_aa: CASSIDRTPATNYGYTF
cdr3_nt: TGTGCCAGTAGTATAGATCGCACACCTGCAACTAACTATGGCTACACCTTC

j_call: TRBJ2-1
clone_size: .
d_call: TRBD2
v_call: TRBV11-2
cdr3_aa: CASSRIAGGYNEQFF
cdr3_nt: TGTGCCAGCAGCCGTATAGCGGGAGGTTACAATGAGCAGTTCTTC

j_call: TRBJ2-1
clone_size: .
d_call: TRBD2
v_call: TRBV9
cdr3_aa: CASSAGLAGVDEQFF
cdr3_nt: TGTGCCAGCAGCGCGGGACTAGCGGGAGTGGATGAGCAGTTCTTC

j_call: TRBJ1-6
clone_size: .
d_call: .
v_call: TRBV19
cdr3_aa: CASSMGGWENSPLHF
cdr3_nt: TGTGCCAGTAGTATGGGGGGTTGGGAAAATTCACCCCTCCACTTT

j_call: TRBJ1-1
clone_size: .
d_call: .
v_call: TRBV7-3
cdr3_aa: CASTEHREGAEAFF
cdr3_nt: TGTGCCAGCACCGAACATAGGGAGGGAGCTGAAGCTTTCTTT

j_call: TRBJ2-6
clone_size: .
d_call: .
v_call: TRBV4-2
cdr3_aa: CASSPAGQPSDSGANALTF
cdr3_nt: TGTGCCAGCAGCCCAGCTGGACAGCCTAGTGACTCTGGGGCCAACGCCCTGACTTTC

j_call: TRBJ1-6
clone_size: .
d_call: .
v_call: TRBV6-1
cdr3_aa: CASSESYNNSPLHF
cdr3_nt: TGTGCCAGCAGTGAATCATACAACAATTCACCCCTCCACTTT

j_call: TRBJ1-4
clone_size: .
d_call: .
v_call: TRBV28
cdr3_aa: CASSGGEPGTQEKLFF
cdr3_nt: TGTGCCAGCAGTGGGGGTGAACCCGGGACACAAGAAAAACTGTTTTTT

j_call: TRBJ1-2
clone_size: once
d_call: .
v_call: TRBV7-9
cdr3_aa: CASSQPRGGNYGYTF
cdr3_nt: TGTGCCAGCAGCCAACCCCGGGGGGGTAACTATGGCTACACCTTC

j_call: TRBJ2-7
clone_size: .
d_call: TRBD1
v_call: TRBV18
cdr3_aa: CASSAAGQGKGYEQYF
cdr3_nt: TGTGCCAGCTCAGCCGCGGGACAGGGAAAGGGGTACGAGCAGTACTTC

j_call: TRBJ1-1
clone_size: .
d_call: TRBD1
v_call: TRBV29-1
cdr3_aa: CSVLRGLGTEAFF
cdr3_nt: TGCAGCGTACTCAGGGGGCTAGGGACTGAAGCTTTCTTT

j_call: TRBJ1-2
clone_size: .
d_call: .
v_call: TRBV27
cdr3_aa: CASSPPGGRYGYTF
cdr3_nt: TGTGCCAGCAGTCCCCCGGGGGGGCGCTATGGCTACACCTTC

j_call: TRBJ2-6
clone_size: few
d_call: TRBD1
v_call: TRBV4-1
cdr3_aa: CATSGQISGANVLTF
cdr3_nt: TGCGCCACGTCGGGACAGATCTCTGGGGCCAACGTCCTGACTTTC

j_call: TRBJ2-3
clone_size: .
d_call: .
v_call: TRBV7-2
cdr3_aa: CASSLNGRGTDTQYF
cdr3_nt: TGTGCCAGCAGCTTAAATGGGCGCGGCACAGATACGCAGTATTTT

j_call: TRBJ1-1
clone_size: .
d_call: TRBD1
v_call: TRBV19
cdr3_aa: CASSTGQATEAFF
cdr3_nt: TGTGCCAGTAGTACGGGACAGGCGACTGAAGCTTTCTTT

j_call: TRBJ2-7
clone_size: .
d_call: TRBD2
v_call: TRBV11-2
cdr3_aa: CASSPGLAGTYEQYF
cdr3_nt: TGTGCCAGCAGCCCGGGACTAGCGGGGACCTACGAGCAGTACTTC

j_call: TRBJ2-7
clone_size: .
d_call: .
v_call: TRBV27
cdr3_aa: CASSLSPRYEQYF
cdr3_nt: TGTGCCAGCAGTTTATCGCCTAGGTACGAGCAGTACTTC

j_call: TRBJ2-7
clone_size: .
d_call: TRBD1
v_call: TRBV2
cdr3_aa: CASRRPDRGSEQYF
cdr3_nt: TGTGCCAGCAGACGTCCGGACAGGGGGTCCGAGCAGTACTTC

j_call: TRBJ2-7
clone_size: once
d_call: .
v_call: TRBV6-6
cdr3_aa: CASSNRDTYEQYF
cdr3_nt: TGTGCCAGCAGCAACCGGGACACTTACGAGCAGTACTTC

j_call: TRBJ1-5
clone_size: .
d_call: TRBD1
v_call: TRBV28
cdr3_aa: CASSSLWDRNQPQHF
cdr3_nt: TGTGCCAGCAGCTCCCTGTGGGACAGGAATCAGCCCCAGCATTTT

j_call: TRBJ2-6
clone_size: .
d_call: .
v_call: TRBV4-1
cdr3_aa: CASSQLLPSSGANVLTF
cdr3_nt: TGCGCCAGCAGCCAACTCTTACCTAGCTCTGGGGCCAACGTCCTGACTTTC

j_call: TRBJ2-2
clone_size: .
d_call: .
v_call: TRBV11-3
cdr3_aa: CASSPEGGTGELFF
cdr3_nt: TGTGCCAGCAGCCCGGAGGGGGGGACCGGGGAGCTGTTTTTT

j_call: TRBJ1-4
clone_size: .
d_call: TRBD1
v_call: TRBV4-2
cdr3_aa: CASSQNTGAIATNEKLFF
cdr3_nt: TGTGCCAGCAGCCAGAACACAGGGGCTATTGCAACTAATGAAAAACTGTTTTTT

j_call: TRBJ1-3
clone_size: .
d_call: .
v_call: TRBV19
cdr3_aa: CASSLPLTGNTIYF
cdr3_nt: TGTGCCAGTAGTCTACCCTTGACTGGAAACACCATATATTTT

j_call: TRBJ1-1
clone_size: .
d_call: .
v_call: TRBV4-1
cdr3_aa: CASSPKRTNTEAFF
cdr3_nt: TGCGCCAGCAGCCCTAAGCGGACGAACACTGAAGCTTTCTTT

j_call: TRBJ1-4
clone_size: .
d_call: .
v_call: TRBV15
cdr3_aa: CATSRQGRGEKLFF
cdr3_nt: TGTGCCACCAGCAGGCAGGGGAGAGGTGAAAAACTGTTTTTT